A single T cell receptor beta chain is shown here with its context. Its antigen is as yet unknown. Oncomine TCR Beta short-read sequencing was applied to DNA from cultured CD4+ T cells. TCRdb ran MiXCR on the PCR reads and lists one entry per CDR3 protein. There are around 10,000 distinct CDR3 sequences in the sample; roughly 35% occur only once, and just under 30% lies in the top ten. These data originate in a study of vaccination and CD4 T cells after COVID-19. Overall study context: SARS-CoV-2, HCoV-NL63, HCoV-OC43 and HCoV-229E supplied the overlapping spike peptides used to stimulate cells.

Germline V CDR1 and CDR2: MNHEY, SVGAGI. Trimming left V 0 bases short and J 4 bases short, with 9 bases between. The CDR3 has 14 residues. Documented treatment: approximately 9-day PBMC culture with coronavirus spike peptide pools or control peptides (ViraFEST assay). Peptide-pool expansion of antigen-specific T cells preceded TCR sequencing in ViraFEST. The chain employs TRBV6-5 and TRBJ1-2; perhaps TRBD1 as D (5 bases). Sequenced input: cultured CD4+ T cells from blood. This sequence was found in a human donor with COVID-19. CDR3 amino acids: CASSYSEGIYGYTF. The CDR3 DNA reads TGTGCCAGCAGTTACTCAGAGGGGATCTATGGCTACACCTTC.